This T cell receptor (beta chain) is drawn from a study of glioma-infiltrating T cells (dated by TCRdb to about 2016). Turning to the overall study: Low-grade gliomas were WHO grade II oligodendrogliomas or astrocytomas, and glioblastomas were WHO grade IV tumors sampled at initial rather than recurrent diagnosis. Before surgery, glioma patients were given dexamethasone for six or fewer days. The sequencing target for blood libraries was roughly 4.5- to 11-fold coverage of 950,000 to 1,000,000 peripheral T cells. TCR alpha- and beta-chain repertoires were sequenced from glioma tissue, non-neoplastic brain tissue and matched peripheral blood mononuclear cells. To measure divergence between tissue and blood T-cell populations, each tissue-infiltrating repertoire was compared with the peripheral blood repertoire of the same patient. Three low-grade glioma patients, several primary glioblastoma patients, and three non-glioma patients who contributed non-neoplastic brain tissue made up the paired cohort. Paper-wide results and their limitations: VJ-independent divergence between tissue and blood was found to be below expectation in non-neoplastic patients but above expectation in all gliomas, particularly low-grade gliomas. Very few CDR3 sequences were found to be shared between tissue and blood, and this scarcity was attributed to high CDR3 diversity and limited sampling. Group comparisons rested on small numbers: three non-neoplastic, three low-grade glioma and fewer than 10 glioblastoma patients. Patients with low tissue-blood divergence were marked by a signature set of shared blood CDR3 motifs, and that set was depleted in highly divergent patients.

Relative to germline, V is 2 bases shorter and J is 4 bases shorter, with 8 bases between their ends. Its CDR3 holds 13 amino acids, cysteine through phenylalanine. Only the CDR3 portion is preserved as DNA: 39 bases, with reading frame beginning at the first base. CDR1 and CDR2, per the germline V gene, are SGHTA and FQGNSA. TCR alpha and beta CDR3 regions were amplified with the iRepertoire nested amplicon-rescue multiplex PCR (arm-PCR) platform from RNA. The input for one-step reverse transcription and amplification was roughly 95-400 ng of tissue mRNA or PBMC total RNA. Following bead purification, Illumina adapters were added by a secondary multiplex PCR, and libraries between 200 and 400 bp were gel-purified. Demultiplexing relied on internal 6-nucleotide barcodes carried by the libraries. Sequencing of libraries was performed on an Illumina MiSeq with 2x220 or 2x250 nucleotide paired-end reads. The original methods were these. Paired reads were merged using FLASH 1.2.11 and aligned with BWA-MEM to the GRCh37 human genome, and TRA and TRB reads were then extracted. An IMGT-derived reference of cassette sequences and CDR3 motifs, with pseudogenes included, was used for V and J assignment. Reads were translated in three frames, and productive CDR3s were defined as those with a C...FGXG motif and no stop codons. A clonotype was defined as a unique combination of a V-J cassette pair and a CDR3 amino acid sequence. Reads were filtered by Hamming distance, with the threshold set by the sequence error rate of each sample in mapped regions. The raw public data were reprocessed by TCRdb itself: fastp quality trimming at Q25, MiXCR clonotype calling, in-frame beta chains only. Rows with a matching CDR3 protein are joined into one entry that keeps the most common DNA and genes. The V and J calls were determined by TCRdb, not by the authors. The sample table holds a few hundred thousand distinct CDR3 sequences, of which roughly 41% were seen once. The top ten hold 9.5% to 15% of the sample.

Immediately after resection, surgical brain or tumor specimens were cryofrozen in liquid nitrogen, with peripheral blood cells collected concurrently. This clonotype was counted ten times or more. Its target antigen remains unknown. No much larger clone exists at a distance of one base, and base qualities are not known. This sequence originates from a human donor with low-grade glioma or glioblastoma, undergoing nonglioma brain surgery, or in good health (not recorded which). The rearranged segments are TRBV7-2 and TRBJ1-1; the D gene cannot be named for sure. The sequenced sample consisted of glioma tissue, nonneoplastic brain tissue, or PBMCs (not recorded which). The encoded CDR3 is CASSLRRGTEAFF. The DNA sequence reads TGTGCCAGCAGCTTAAGGAGAGGCACTGAAGCTTTCTTT.